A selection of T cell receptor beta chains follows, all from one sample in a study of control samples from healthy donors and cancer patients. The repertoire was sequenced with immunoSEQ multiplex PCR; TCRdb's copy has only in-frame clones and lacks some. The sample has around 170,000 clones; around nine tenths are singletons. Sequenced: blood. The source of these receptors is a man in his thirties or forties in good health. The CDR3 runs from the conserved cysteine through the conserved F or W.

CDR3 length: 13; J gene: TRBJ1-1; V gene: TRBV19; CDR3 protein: CASTVAQRGEAFF
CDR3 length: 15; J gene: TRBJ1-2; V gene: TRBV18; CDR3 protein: CASSPSRVLNYGYTF
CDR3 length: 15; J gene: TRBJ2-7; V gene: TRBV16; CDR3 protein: CASSQWKGNSYEQYF
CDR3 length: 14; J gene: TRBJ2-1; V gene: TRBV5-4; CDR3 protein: CASSTGTAPNEQFF
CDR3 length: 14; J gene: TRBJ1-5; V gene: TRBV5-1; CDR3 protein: CASSLAGVGQPQHF
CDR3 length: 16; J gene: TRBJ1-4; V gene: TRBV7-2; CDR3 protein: CASSLVASRGWEKLFF
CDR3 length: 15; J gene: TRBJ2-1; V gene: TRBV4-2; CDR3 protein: CASSQLAGGINEQFF
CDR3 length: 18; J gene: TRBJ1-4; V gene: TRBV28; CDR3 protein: CASSRLTGSATTNEKLFF
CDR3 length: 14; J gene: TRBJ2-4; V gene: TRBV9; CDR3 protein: CASSETGGGRIQYF
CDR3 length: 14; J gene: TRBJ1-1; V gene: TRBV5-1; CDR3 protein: CASSLDGRSAEAFF
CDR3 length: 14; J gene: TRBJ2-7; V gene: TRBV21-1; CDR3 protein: CASKGPSGVYEQYF
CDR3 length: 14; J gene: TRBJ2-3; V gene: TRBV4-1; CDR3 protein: CASSQVTSMDTQYF
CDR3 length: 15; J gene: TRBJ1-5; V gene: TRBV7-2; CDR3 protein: CASSPDRTGSQPQHF
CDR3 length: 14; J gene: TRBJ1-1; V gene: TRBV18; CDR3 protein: CASSPPAGYAEAFF
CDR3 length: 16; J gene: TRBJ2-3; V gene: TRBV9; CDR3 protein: CASSVAADPSTDTQYF
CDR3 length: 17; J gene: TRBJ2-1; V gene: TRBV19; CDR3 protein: CASSIGTSVSSYNEQFF
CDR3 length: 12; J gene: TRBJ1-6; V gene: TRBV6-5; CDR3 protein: CATRQPNSPLHF
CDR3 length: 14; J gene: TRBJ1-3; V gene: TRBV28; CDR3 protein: CASRSTGAVNTIYF
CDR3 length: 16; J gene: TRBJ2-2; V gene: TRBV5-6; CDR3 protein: CASSLSTGWNTGELFF
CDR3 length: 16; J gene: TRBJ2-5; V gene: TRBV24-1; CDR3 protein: CATSEPGQGHQETQYF
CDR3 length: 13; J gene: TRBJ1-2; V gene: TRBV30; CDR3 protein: CAWRSWTNYGYTF
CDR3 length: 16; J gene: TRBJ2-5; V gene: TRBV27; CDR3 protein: CASTLRRGGPQETQYF
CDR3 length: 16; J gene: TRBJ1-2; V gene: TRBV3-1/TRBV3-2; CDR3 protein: CASSQAKQRPFYGYTF
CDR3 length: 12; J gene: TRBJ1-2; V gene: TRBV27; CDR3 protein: CASSDRGQGYTF
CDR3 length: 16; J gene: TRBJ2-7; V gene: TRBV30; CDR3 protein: CAWSVLTGRTSVEQYF
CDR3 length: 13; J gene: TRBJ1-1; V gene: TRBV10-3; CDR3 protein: CAISVVQETEAFF
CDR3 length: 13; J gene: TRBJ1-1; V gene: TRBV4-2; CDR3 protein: CASSQDRGPEAFF
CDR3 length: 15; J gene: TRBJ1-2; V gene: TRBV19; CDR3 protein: CASSIDPGQGYGYTF
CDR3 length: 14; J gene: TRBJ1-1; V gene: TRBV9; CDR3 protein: CASSVGGGLTEAFF
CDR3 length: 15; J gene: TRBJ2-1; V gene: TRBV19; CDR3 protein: CASSIGLGSYNEQFF
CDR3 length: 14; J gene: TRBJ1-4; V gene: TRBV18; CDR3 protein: CASSPRARNEKLFF
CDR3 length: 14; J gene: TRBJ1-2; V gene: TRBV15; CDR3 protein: CATSRGGAESGYTF
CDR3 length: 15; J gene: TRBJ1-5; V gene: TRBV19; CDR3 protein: CASSMGYPSNQPQHF
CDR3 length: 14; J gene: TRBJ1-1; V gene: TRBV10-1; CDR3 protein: CASSDGQGTTEAFF
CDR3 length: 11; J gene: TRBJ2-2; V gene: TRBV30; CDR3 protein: CAWSSAGELFF
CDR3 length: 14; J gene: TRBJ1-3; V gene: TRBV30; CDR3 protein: CAWSRGASGNTIYF
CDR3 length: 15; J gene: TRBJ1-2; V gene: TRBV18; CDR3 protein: CASSLDRGPNYGYTF
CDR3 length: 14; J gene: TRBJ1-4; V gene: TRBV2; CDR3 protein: CASSTRQGGEKLFF
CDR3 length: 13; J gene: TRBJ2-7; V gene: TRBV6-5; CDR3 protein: CASSPPGGYEQYF
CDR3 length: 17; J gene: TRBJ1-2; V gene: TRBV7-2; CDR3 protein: CASSLSPSAGGEGGYTF
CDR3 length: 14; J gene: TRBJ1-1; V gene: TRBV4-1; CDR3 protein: CASSPMVGNTEAFF
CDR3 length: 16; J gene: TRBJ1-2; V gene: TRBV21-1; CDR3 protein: CASSTATGNTYYGYTF
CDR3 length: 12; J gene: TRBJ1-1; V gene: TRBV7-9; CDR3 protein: CASSQGDTEAFF
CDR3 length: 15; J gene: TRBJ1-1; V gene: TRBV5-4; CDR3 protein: CASSVQAGLNTEAFF
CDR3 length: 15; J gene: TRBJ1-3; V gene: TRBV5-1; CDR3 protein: CASSLDGSTGNTIYF
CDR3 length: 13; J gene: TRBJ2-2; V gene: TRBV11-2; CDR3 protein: CASSRLRTGELFF
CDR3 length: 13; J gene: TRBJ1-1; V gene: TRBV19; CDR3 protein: CASSIEPGAEAFF
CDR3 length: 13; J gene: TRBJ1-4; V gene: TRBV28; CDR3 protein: CASSLGREGKLFF
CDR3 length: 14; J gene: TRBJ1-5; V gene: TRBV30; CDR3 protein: CAWSTKGSNQPQHF
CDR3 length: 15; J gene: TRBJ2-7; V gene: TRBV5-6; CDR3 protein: CASSLLDRDFLEQYF
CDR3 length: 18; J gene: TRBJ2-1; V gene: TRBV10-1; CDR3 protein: CASSGPPGLAGGANEQFF
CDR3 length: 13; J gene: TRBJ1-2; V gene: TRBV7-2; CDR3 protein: CASSQSKNYGYTF
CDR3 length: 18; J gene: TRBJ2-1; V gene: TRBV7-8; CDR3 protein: CASGHSRGTLSSYNEQFF
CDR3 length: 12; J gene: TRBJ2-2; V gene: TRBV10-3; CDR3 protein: CAIRGSAGELFF
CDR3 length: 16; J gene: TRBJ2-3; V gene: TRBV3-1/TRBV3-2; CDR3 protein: CASSQAGGRGTDTQYF
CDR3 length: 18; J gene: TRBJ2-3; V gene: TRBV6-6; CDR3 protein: CASSLRTSGGPSTDTQYF
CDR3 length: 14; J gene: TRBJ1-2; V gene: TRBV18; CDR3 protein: CASSPGQGPRGYTF
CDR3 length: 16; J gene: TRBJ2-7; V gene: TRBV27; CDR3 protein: CASSEETGPPLYEQYF
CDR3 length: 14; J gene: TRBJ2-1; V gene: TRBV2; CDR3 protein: CAIPLREGGNEQFF
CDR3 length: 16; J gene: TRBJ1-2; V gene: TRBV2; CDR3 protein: CASSEAGTTLGYGYTF